Below, one TCR beta chain is given with its context. What it recognizes is unknown. Sequenced by immunoSEQ multiplex PCR; TCRdb stores in-frame clones only, minus some. The repertoire holds roughly 130,000 clones, with about nine tenths as singletons. This entry belongs to a study of T cell responses to AZD1222 COVID-19 vaccine. Germline trimming cut 9 bases from V and 5 bases from J; bases unmatched to any gene: 6. The CDR3 loop spans 13 amino acids. Germline V gene lookup returns CDR1 SEHNR and CDR2 FQNEAQ (reference sequence). Whole-study results and caveats: Spike-wide coverage was observed for vaccine-associated CD4 TCRs, with dominant responses at 160-218 and 743-854. Only 5 or 6 individuals given AZD1222 were seropositive at baseline.

The V call is TRBV7-9, the J call TRBJ2-1, with 8 bases identical to TRBD1. Sequenced here: peripheral blood, sampled on day 0 of AZD1222 vaccination. The receptor was derived from an adult in good health. CDR3 amino acids: CARQDRDDNEQFF. In nucleotides, the CDR3 is TGTGCCAGGCAGGACAGGGACGACAATGAGCAGTTCTTC.